The sequence of this TCR beta chain was determined in a study of cytomegalovirus exposure and HLA in healthy donors. The CDR3 totals 15 residues. Trimming took 4 bases from V and 8 from J; bases not matched to a gene: 11. The germline V gene has CDR1 MNHEY and CDR2 SVGAGI. The PCR ran on 60 Vbeta and 13 Jbeta primers. Some clones are missing from TCRdb's copy, which holds only in-frame ones; the method was immunoSEQ multiplex PCR. This table holds about 93,000 clones, more than 55% found once. This sequence joins TRBV6-5 and TRBJ2-1, with 7 bases fitting TRBD1. The sample consisted of PBMCs. This TCR was sampled from a boy between 10 and 17 years old in good health and CMV-seropositive. The CDR3 coding sequence is TGTGCCAGCAGTTTTAGGGGGCTAGTTACGGATGAGCAGTTCTTC. It codes for CASSFRGLVTDEQFF.